One sample yielded the 29 T cell receptor beta chains listed below, sequenced in a study of beta chain features in type 1 diabetes. TCRB transcripts that were expressed got sequenced, as all of the isolated RNA had been reverse transcribed. Data came from immunoSEQ multiplex PCR; TCRdb stores just in-frame clones and leaves some out. The repertoire holds under 250,000 clones, with 14% as singletons. The material sequenced was naive CD4+ T cells from blood. These receptors were obtained from a middle-aged woman in good health.

This clone occurred a few times. This chain joins TRBV6-5 and TRBJ2-7; possibly TRBD2 for D (6 bases). CDR1 and CDR2 (germline): MNHEY, SVGAGI. There are 15 residues in the CDR3. Trimming took off 5 bases at V and 4 bases at J, with 18 bases between the two ends. For the CDR3, the DNA is TGTGCCAGCAGTCGTACTAACATCGGACTATACGAGCAGTACTTC. It is translated as CASSRTNIGLYEQYF.

This clone was found a few times. The CDR3 is CASGNRGRHYGYTF. The CDR3 nucleotides read TGTGCCAGCGGAAACAGGGGGCGGCACTATGGCTACACCTTC. The chain joins TRBV7-2 to TRBJ1-2, with 9 bases aligning to TRBD1. CDR1 SGHTA and CDR2 FQGNSA come from the germline V gene. The junction had 7 bases not matched to a gene; V was cut back by 8 bases and J by 3 bases. The CDR3 loop spans 14 amino acids.

This clone was counted only a few times. This chain connects TRBV29-1 to TRBJ1-4, with 7 positions matching TRBD1. The V and J ends lost 0 bases and 7 bases, in that order; junction bases with no gene match: 8. The CDR3 loop spans 15 amino acids. Germline V gene data show CDR1 as SQVTM and CDR2 as ANQGSEA. The CDR3 here is CSVEDKGGVGEKLFF. CDR3 DNA: TGCAGCGTTGAAGATAAAGGGGGCGTGGGTGAAAAACTGTTTTTT.

This clone was seen more than once but under ten times. This rearrangement joins TRBV19 to TRBJ2-2; D unresolved. The CDR3 spans 14 residues. Trimming shortened V by 5 bases and J by 7 bases, and 14 bases separated the two germline ends. CDR1 and CDR2 from the germline V gene are LNHDA and SQIVND (reference sequence). This chain's CDR3 is CASSPRTPGGELFF. CDR3 in DNA: TGTGCCAGTAGTCCGCGCACCCCGGGCGGGGAGCTGTTTTTT.

The CDR3 loop is CASSILAGGTDTQYF. DNA for the CDR3: TGTGCCAGTAGTATCCTGGCGGGGGGCACAGATACGCAGTATTTT. The chain couples TRBV19 to TRBJ2-3; TRBD2 agrees at 7 bases. Germline CDR1 and CDR2: LNHDA and SQIVND (reference sequence). This CDR3 has 15 amino acids. The junction had 4 bases not matched to a gene; V was cut back by 3 bases and J by 1 base.

The V call is TRBV6-6, the J call TRBJ1-4; TRBD1 matches at 8 bases. Trimming took 6 bases from V and 0 from J; bases not matched to a gene: 6. The CDR3 loop spans 16 amino acids. Germline CDR1 reads MNHNY; CDR2 reads SVGAGI (reference sequence). CDR3 in amino acids: CASRDRGPATNEKLFF. CDR3 coding DNA: TGTGCCAGCAGAGACAGGGGTCCAGCAACTAATGAAAAACTGTTTTTT.

V and J are TRBV6-1 and TRBJ2-1; D might be TRBD2 (6 bases). Trimming cost V 6 bases and J 6 bases, with 15 bases left between them. Germline values: CDR1 MNHNS, CDR2 SASEGT. The CDR3 spans 14 residues. The CDR3 protein is CASRDGGRINEQFF. In DNA, the CDR3 is TGTGCCAGCAGAGATGGGGGGAGAATCAATGAGCAGTTCTTC.

The CDR3 here is CASSLERGSYEQYF. The CDR3 DNA sequence: TGCGCCAGCAGCTTGGAGCGGGGATCCTACGAGCAGTACTTC. The chain carries TRBV5-1 and TRBJ2-7, with 7 bases fitting TRBD2. The CDR3 extends over 14 amino acids. Germline CDR1 is SGHRS and CDR2 is YFSETQ. V lost 0 bases and J lost 1; bases outside the gene matches: 1.

This clone was detected a few times. The rearrangement uses TRBV5-4 and TRBJ2-3, with TRBD2 matching 7 bases. Germline CDR1 is SGHNT and CDR2 is YYREEE (reference sequence). The CDR3 has 16 amino acids. The ends lost 4 bases at V and 2 bases at J; junction bases unmatched: 10. In DNA form, the CDR3 reads TGTGCCAGCAGCCTGTTCCGGCTAGCGGCCACAGATACGCAGTATTTT. It translates to CASSLFRLAATDTQYF.

This clone was picked up a small number of times. V and J are TRBV10-3 and TRBJ2-7, with D possibly matching TRBD1 (6 bases). Germline CDR1 is ENHRY and CDR2 is SYGVKD. Trimming cost V 5 bases and J 6 bases, with 11 bases left between them. The CDR3 has 12 amino acids. The CDR3 protein is CAISKQGPEQYF. The CDR3 nucleotides are TGTGCCATCAGTAAACAGGGACCCGAGCAGTACTTC.

The chain couples TRBV5-1 to TRBJ2-2, with a tentative D call TRBD1 (6 bases). The germline V gene has CDR1 SGHRS and CDR2 YFSETQ. The CDR3 loop spans 14 amino acids. Trimming took 3 bases from V and 5 from J, leaving 11 bases between them. The CDR3 spells CASSSTGFTGELFF. For the CDR3, the DNA is TGCGCCAGCAGCTCGACAGGATTTACCGGGGAGCTGTTTTTT. The variable domain in full, completed from reference TRBV5-1 and TRBJ2-2, reads KAGVTQTPRYLIKTRGQQVTLSCSPISGHRSVSWYQQTPGQGLQFLFEYFSETQRNKGNFPGRFSGRQFSNSRSEMNVSTLELGDSALYLCASSSTGFTGELFFGEGSRLTVL.

This rearrangement joins TRBV4-2 to TRBJ2-1; D is unresolved. Germline loops: CDR1 LGHNA, CDR2 YNFKEQ. The length of the CDR3 is 13 residues. Trimming took 0 bases from V and 7 from J, leaving 7 bases between them. CDR3: CASSQDRVNEQFF. CDR3 nucleotides: TGTGCCAGCAGCCAAGATCGGGTAAATGAGCAGTTCTTC.

This clone was seen a handful of times. The identical CDR3 is also encoded by other nucleotide sequences in the sample. V usage is TRBV13 and J usage is TRBJ2-7; 7 nucleotides match TRBD1. The CDR3 is 12 residues long. V dropped 5 bases and J dropped 4; count of bases not matched to a gene: 2. CDR1 PRHDT and CDR2 FYEKMQ come from the germline V gene (reference sequence). CDR3 bases: TGTGCCAGCAGCCCACAGGGGTACGAGCAGTACTTC. This gives the protein CASSPQGYEQYF.

The chain is built from TRBV10-1 and TRBJ2-3; 7 bases line up with TRBD1. The ends lost 0 bases at V and 0 bases at J; junction bases unmatched: 0. CDR3 length: 15 residues. Germline CDR1 and CDR2: WNHNN and SYGVQD (reference sequence). CDR3 DNA: TGCGCCAGCAGTGAGTCGACAGGGAGCACAGATACGCAGTATTTT. It yields the protein CASSESTGSTDTQYF.

This clone was seen a handful of times. The CDR3 coding sequence is TGTGCCAGTAGTATAGCGGCAGGGCGAAGGAAGGAAGCTTTCTTT. As protein: CASSIAAGRRKEAFF. This sequence joins TRBV19 and TRBJ1-1; perhaps TRBD1 as D (5 bases). In germline, CDR1 is LNHDA, CDR2 SQIVND (reference sequence). V was cut by 1 base and J by 8 bases, with 17 bases left in between. The CDR3 is made up of 15 amino acids.

The V and J genes are TRBV18 and TRBJ2-3, with 8 bases aligning to TRBD2. The V and J ends lost 4 bases and 2 bases, in that order; junction bases with no gene match: 5. There are 15 residues in the CDR3. Looked up from germline, CDR1 is KGHSH and CDR2 is LQKENI. CDR3 DNA sequence: TGTGCCAGCTCACAGCGGGGGAAAAACACAGATACGCAGTATTTT. Residues: CASSQRGKNTDTQYF.

This clone was counted only a few times. The rearrangement uses TRBV5-6 and TRBJ2-2; no clear D gene. The CDR3 loop spans 15 amino acids. The germline V gene encodes CDR1 SGHDT and CDR2 YYEEEE. Trimming cost V 0 bases and J 2 bases, with 8 bases left between them. CDR3 sequence reads: CASSLVALNTGELFF. CDR3 sequence (DNA): TGTGCCAGCAGCTTGGTAGCCTTAAACACCGGGGAGCTGTTTTTT.

The J gene is TRBJ2-7, the V gene TRBV19, with 7 nucleotides matching TRBD1. J gave up 4 bases and V 5 bases, and 14 bases lay outside the gene matches. CDR1 LNHDA and CDR2 SQIVND come from the germline V gene (reference sequence). The CDR3 is 16 residues long. The CDR3 DNA sequence: TGTGCCAGTAGTGTGGGTAAAGGGGGCCAACTTTACGAGCAGTACTTC. Protein: CASSVGKGGQLYEQYF.

This chain connects TRBV4-3 to TRBJ2-7; D is perhaps TRBD2 (5 bases). The CDR3 extends over 16 amino acids. V lost 1 base to trimming and J lost 4 bases, with 17 bases between them. Germline values: CDR1 LGHNA, CDR2 YSLEER. The CDR3 protein is CASSQGSSRGPYEQYF. The CDR3 DNA is TGCGCCAGCAGCCAAGGATCCAGCCGCGGGCCTTACGAGCAGTACTTC.

This clone was recorded a few times. The gene calls are TRBV29-1 and TRBJ1-1; D is undetermined. The V end was cut by 4 bases, the J end by 2 bases, with 8 bases between. CDR1 is SQVTM, CDR2 ANQGSEA, per germline. This CDR3 has 12 amino acids. The CDR3: CSVVTLNTEAFF. CDR3 in DNA: TGCAGCGTTGTGACACTTAACACTGAAGCTTTCTTT. The complete variable domain, with remaining parts taken from reference TRBV29-1 and TRBJ1-1, reads SAVISQKPSRDICQRGTSLTIQCQVDSQVTMMFWYRQQPGQSLTLIATANQGSEATYESGFVIDKFPISRPNLTFSTLTVSNMSPEDSSIYLCSVVTLNTEAFFGQGTRLTVV.

In this sample, this clone turned up a few times. The CDR3 DNA reads TGTGCCAGTAAGGACGGGGGGGCCGGGGATACGCAGTATTTT. This encodes CASKDGGAGDTQYF. The V gene is TRBV19, the J gene TRBJ2-3; 8 bases are shared with TRBD2. Germline V lookup: CDR1 LNHDA, CDR2 SQIVND (reference sequence). CDR3 length: 14 residues. Trimming cost V 7 bases and J 6 bases; bases outside gene matches: 9.

V is TRBV5-1 and J is TRBJ2-1; 11 bases align to TRBD2. V was clipped by 0 bases and J by 9 bases; unmatched bases: 11. Germline V gives CDR1 SGHRS, CDR2 YFSETQ. This CDR3 spans 17 amino acids. The CDR3 reads CASSLGVSGGATSEQFF. CDR3 DNA: TGCGCCAGCAGCTTGGGTGTTAGCGGGGGGGCCACGAGTGAGCAGTTCTTC.

This chain links TRBV9 with TRBJ2-5; TRBD1 matches 8 bases. The J call may be in error: the DNA end matches TRBJ2-7 better. The CDR3 loop spans 15 amino acids. CDR1 is SGDLS and CDR2 is YYNGEE in the germline V gene. DNA of the CDR3: TGTGCCAGCAGCGTAGAGACAGGGGCCATCTACGAGCAGTACTTC. Translating gives CASSVETGAIYEQYF.

In DNA form, the CDR3 reads TGTGCCAGCAGCATCGGACAGGGGGCGACTCGAGAAGCGGGGGGGCCCTCCTACGAGCAGTACTTC. Amino acids: CASSIGQGATREAGGPSYEQYF. This chain links TRBV21-1 with TRBJ2-7; the tabulated D call, TRBD2, remains unverified against the DNA. TRBV21-1 is marked as a pseudogene. This CDR3 has 22 amino acids.

DNA for the CDR3: TGCAGCGTTGCAGGGGCCCCAGCTAATGAAAAACTGTTTTTT. The encoded protein is CSVAGAPANEKLFF. J is TRBJ1-4 and V is TRBV29-1, with a tentative D call TRBD1 (6 bases). From germline, CDR1 is SQVTM and CDR2 ANQGSEA. V was pared by 4 bases and J by 3 bases, with 12 bases between. The CDR3 totals 14 residues.

This clone came up a few times. The chain recombines TRBV5-1 with TRBJ2-5; 12 bases fit TRBD2. The trim removed 4 bases at V and 2 bases at J, leaving 6 bases unmatched. Germline V lookup: CDR1 SGHRS, CDR2 YFSETQ. The length of the CDR3 is 16 residues. The CDR3 nucleotides are TGCGCCAGCAGCGCTGGACTAGCGGGGACACAAGAGACCCAGTACTTC. The encoded protein is CASSAGLAGTQETQYF.

The chain is built from TRBV9 and TRBJ2-7, with TRBD2 matching 14 bases. Germline V gene data show CDR1 as SGDLS and CDR2 as YYNGEE. The CDR3 covers 16 residues. V shed 5 bases and J 1 base; nucleotides not matched to a gene: 5. The CDR3 spells CASSKGLAGASYEQYF. The DNA of the CDR3 is TGTGCCAGCAGTAAGGGACTAGCGGGGGCTTCCTACGAGCAGTACTTC.

This clone has more than one count but fewer than ten. The genes are TRBV27 and TRBJ2-2; TRBD2 is a possible D gene (7 bases). This CDR3 region has 15 residues. The germline CDR1 and CDR2 sequences are MNHEY and SMNVEV (reference sequence). V was clipped by 4 bases and J by 4 bases, with 13 bases between them. CDR3 DNA: TGTGCCAGCAGTTCCCAGGGGAGGGGCACCGGGGAGCTGTTTTTT. Translating it yields CASSSQGRGTGELFF.

This clone was detected only a few times. The gene calls are TRBV5-4 and TRBJ2-1, with D possibly being TRBD2 (6 bases). The length of the CDR3 is 13 residues. V was cut by 4 bases and J by 10 bases, with 15 bases left in between. From germline, CDR1 is SGHNT and CDR2 YYREEE (reference sequence). For the CDR3, the DNA is TGTGCCAGCAGCAGGGACTCCCGTAGGGAGCAGTTCTTC. Protein sequence: CASSRDSRREQFF.